This paragraph covers one T cell receptor beta chain sequence. In the PCR, 60 Vbeta and 13 Jbeta primers were used. Clones were sequenced by immunoSEQ multiplex PCR, and TCRdb holds only the in-frame ones, with some missing. The table lists 120,000 or so clones, more than 60% of them singletons, with approximately 3.6% in the top ten. Germline V CDR1 and CDR2: MGHDK, SYGVNS. The CDR3 is made up of 12 amino acids. The V and J ends lost 4 bases and 0 bases respectively, with 3 bases between them. This record comes from a study of cytomegalovirus exposure and HLA in healthy donors. The chain joins TRBV25-1 to TRBJ1-1; D unresolved. The source is a man aged 25-45 years in good health and CMV-seronegative. The source material was PBMCs. CDR3 loop: CASSVMNTEAFF. The CDR3, as DNA: TGTGCCAGCAGTGTAATGAACACTGAAGCTTTCTTT.